This entry concerns a single TCR beta chain. Allocation to cohorts depended on clinical history reported by the participants. This record comes from a study of blood T cell repertoires in COVID-19. CDR3 size: 14 residues. Germline-derived CDR1 and CDR2 are SGHTA and FQGNSA. The V end was cut by 4 bases, the J end by 3 bases, with 9 bases between. How the authors handled the data: The authors estimated nucleated cell counts from reference gene primer amplification. Profiled with immunoSEQ multiplex PCR; TCRdb holds only in-frame clones, not every one. D and trimming were read from the DNA, whereas the V and J calls and clone size are those reported in that table. The sample yields about 160,000 clones, around four fifths seen once.

This sequence originates from a woman between 50 and 59 years old who had recovered from COVID-19. The chain uses TRBV7-2 and TRBJ2-2, with no clear D. The sequenced sample was PBMCs or T cells enriched from blood (not recorded which). CDR3 sequence reads: CASSWQPYTGELFF. CDR3 in DNA: TGTGCCAGCAGCTGGCAACCTTACACCGGGGAGCTGTTTTTT. The variable domain in full, with the rest retrieved from reference TRBV7-2 and TRBJ2-2, is GAGVSQSPSNKVTEKGKDVELRCDPISGHTALYWYRQSLGQGLEFLIYFQGNSAPDKSGLPSDRFSAERTGGSVSTLTIQRTQQEDSAVYLCASSWQPYTGELFFGEGSRLTVL.